The 30 T cell receptor beta chains below all came from one sample that was sequenced in a study of blood T cells in healthy people across ages. The use of a sample-barcoded 5' primer and a J-beta primer mix characterized a second PCR of about 7 to 12 cycles. TCRdb reprocessed the 5' RACE reads with MiXCR, giving one entry per CDR3 protein. In the table there are under 800,000 distinct CDR3 sequences, about 21% of which are singletons. The sample consisted of blood. These TCRs come from a man aged 70-80 years in good health.

Comments on this clonotype: This is likely a read error, given that the CDR3 carries no conserved phenylalanine or tryptophan at its end. The chain couples TRBV28 to TRBJ2-3; TRBD2 matches at 12 bases. The germline V gene has CDR1 MDHEN and CDR2 SYDVKM. The CDR3 runs 15 residues. The junction had 6 bases not matched to a gene; V was cut back by 5 bases and J by 6 bases. The CDR3 loop reads CASSQTSGGMDTQYL. The CDR3 DNA follows: TGTGCCAGCAGTCAGACTAGCGGGGGTATGGATACGCAGTATCTT.

At least ten counts were recorded for this clonotype. The CDR3 bases are TGTGCCAGCAGCCAAGCCAATGAGCAGTTCTTC. This codes for CASSQANEQFF. The chain carries TRBV3-1 and TRBJ2-1; D gene unclear. The CDR3 extends over 11 amino acids. V lost 1 base and J lost 6, with 1 base in between. The V gene's germline CDR1 is LGHDT and CDR2 YNNKEL (reference sequence).

This clonotype was observed a few times. The chain combines TRBV12-3 or TRBV12-4 with TRBJ1-1; D is ambiguous. There are 11 residues in the CDR3. Trimming stripped 2 bases from V and 11 bases from J, with 9 bases between. CDR3 amino acids: CASSLRGGAFF. The DNA of the CDR3 is TGTGCCAGCAGTTTACGGGGTGGTGCTTTCTTT.

The chain is built from TRBV20-1 and TRBJ2-6, with D uncertain. Trimming cost V 3 bases and J 0 bases, with 9 bases left between them. This CDR3 comprises 15 residues. In germline, CDR1 is DFQATT, CDR2 SNEGSKA (reference sequence). The CDR3, as DNA: TGCAGTGCTAGTCCCAGCAGCTCTGGGGCCAACGTCCTGACTTTC. It translates to CSASPSSSGANVLTF.

This clonotype was seen a handful of times. The chain uses TRBV20-1 and TRBJ2-3; TRBD1 is a possible D gene (5 bases). The germline gives CDR1 DFQATT, CDR2 SNEGSKA (reference sequence). V lost 3 bases to trimming and J lost 0 bases, with 7 bases between them. This CDR3 is built from 13 residues. CDR3 DNA sequence: TGCAGTGCTAGTCCAGGGAGCACAGATACGCAGTATTTT. As protein: CSASPGSTDTQYF.

V and J are TRBV2 and TRBJ1-5; 7 positions match TRBD1. Germline CDR1 reads SNHLY; CDR2 reads FYNNEI. Trimming at V came to 6 bases and at J to 0 bases, leaving 2 bases not matched to a gene. This CDR3 comprises 14 residues. CDR3 sequence: CASSGQASNQPQHF. The CDR3 DNA reads TGTGCCAGCAGCGGACAGGCTAGCAATCAGCCCCAGCATTTT.

This clonotype occurred a few times. The V gene is TRBV7-9, the J gene TRBJ1-1, with 8 bases lining up with TRBD1. Trimming at V came to 5 bases and at J to 4 bases, leaving 9 bases not matched to a gene. In germline, CDR1 is SEHNR, CDR2 FQNEAQ (reference sequence). CDR3 length equals 15 residues. The CDR3 reads CASSPPADRATEAFF. The CDR3 region has the DNA TGTGCCAGCAGCCCTCCCGCGGACAGGGCCACTGAAGCTTTCTTT.

This clonotype showed up many times. The V and J genes are TRBV25-1 and TRBJ2-1, with D unclear. Germline V gives CDR1 MGHDK, CDR2 SYGVNS. The CDR3 has 15 amino acids. V was trimmed by 4 bases and J by 0 bases, leaving 10 bases between them. Here the CDR3 DNA reads TGTGCCAGCAGTGTGCGTTCCCCCTCCTACAATGAGCAGTTCTTC. Encoded protein: CASSVRSPSYNEQFF.

This clonotype was recorded a few times. This chain connects TRBV25-1 to TRBJ2-2; D perhaps matches TRBD2 (5 bases). Between the trimmed V and J ends, which lost 1 base and 0 bases, there was a span of 9 bases. CDR1 and CDR2 from the germline V gene are MGHDK and SYGVNS. This CDR3 has 16 amino acids. The CDR3 coding sequence is TGTGCCAGCAGTGAATTCGGGATAGCGAACACCGGGGAGCTGTTTTTT. Protein product: CASSEFGIANTGELFF.

This clonotype was observed a few times. V is TRBV5-1 and J is TRBJ1-4; no clear D. Germline V gives CDR1 SGHRS, CDR2 YFSETQ. CDR3 length: 13 residues. Between the trimmed V and J ends, which lost 6 bases and 5 bases, there was a span of 11 bases. The CDR3 region is CASKIVGNEKLFF. CDR3 sequence (DNA): TGCGCCAGCAAAATTGTGGGAAATGAAAAACTGTTTTTT.

Worth noting for this clonotype: An end of the junction does not agree with germline; a read error may underlie this. The rearrangement links TRBV5-1 to TRBJ2-2; TRBD1 is a possible D gene (5 bases). The CDR3 is 14 amino acids. In germline, CDR1 is SGHRS, CDR2 YFSETQ. The CDR3 DNA sequence: TGCGCCAGCAGGTTGGACACAGACACCGGGGAGCTGTTTTTT. Its protein product is CASRLDTDTGELFF. Variable domain in full (rest from reference TRBV5-1 and TRBJ2-2): KAGVTQTPRYLIKTRGQQVTLSCSPISGHRSVSWYQQTPGQGLQFLFEYFSETQRNKGNFPGRFSGRQFSNSRSEMNVSTLELGDSALYLCASRLDTDTGELFFGEGSRLTVL.

This clonotype was detected a few times. J is TRBJ2-5 and V is TRBV19, with no clear D. V lost 3 bases and J lost 2, with 19 bases in between. From germline, CDR1 is LNHDA and CDR2 SQIVND (reference sequence). This CDR3 spans 17 amino acids. CDR3 bases: TGTGCCAGTAGTATCCTCCCAATAAAGGACGGGCAAGAGACCCAGTACTTC. Amino acids: CASSILPIKDGQETQYF.

This chain uses TRBV10-3 with TRBJ1-4, with TRBD1 matching 7 bases. V lost 6 bases, J lost 6 bases, and 4 bases stayed unmatched. The CDR3 is 13 amino acids. The germline V gene encodes CDR1 ENHRY and CDR2 SYGVKD. The DNA for the CDR3 is TGTGCCATCAGGAACACAGGGGATGAAAAACTGTTTTTT. Translated: CAIRNTGDEKLFF.

This clonotype was observed a handful of times. The V call is TRBV28, the J call TRBJ2-7; 11 nucleotides line up with TRBD1. This CDR3 is 15 amino acids long. V lost 6 bases, J lost 5 bases, and 9 bases stayed unmatched. CDR1 and CDR2 from the germline V gene are MDHEN and SYDVKM. Here the CDR3 reads CASRPPGTGGNEQYF. In DNA form, the CDR3 reads TGTGCCAGCAGACCTCCCGGGACAGGGGGGAACGAGCAGTACTTC.

This sequence joins TRBV28 and TRBJ1-2; possible D gene TRBD1, 6 bases. V gave up 3 bases and J gave up 9 bases, with 8 bases separating them. Germline V gene data show CDR1 as MDHEN and CDR2 as SYDVKM. The CDR3 is 11 amino acids. The CDR3 is CASSFRDSYTF. The CDR3 DNA sequence: TGTGCCAGCAGTTTTCGGGACAGCTACACCTTC.

The sample holds a few counts of this clonotype. The chain employs TRBV6-5 and TRBJ2-2; TRBD1 agrees at 7 bases. CDR1 and CDR2 (germline): MNHEY, SVGAGI. The CDR3 consists of 16 residues. J lost 5 bases, V lost 0 bases, and 6 bases had no gene match. The CDR3 sequence: CASSYSWDRGTGELFF. The CDR3 region has the DNA TGTGCCAGCAGTTACTCGTGGGACAGAGGAACCGGGGAGCTGTTTTTT.

The chain carries TRBV5-1 and TRBJ2-1, with 7 bases lining up with TRBD1. Germline CDR1 reads SGHRS; CDR2 reads YFSETQ. With 3 bases clipped from V and 7 bases from J, the junction kept 7 bases outside the gene matches. CDR3 length: 14 residues. Here the CDR3 DNA reads TGCGCCAGCAGCTCCCGACAGGGTGGGAATGAGCAGTTCTTC. Protein sequence: CASSSRQGGNEQFF.

In this sample, this clonotype turned up once. The chain has TRBV20-1 and TRBJ2-7; D uncertain. CDR1 is DFQATT, CDR2 SNEGSKA, per germline (reference sequence). CDR3 length: 15 amino acids. With 0 bases removed from V and 4 bases from J, the gap between germline ends came to 16 bases. The CDR3 loop reads CSARDPSGSFYEQYF. The CDR3 region has the DNA TGCAGTGCTAGAGACCCTAGTGGGTCCTTTTACGAGCAGTACTTC.

This clonotype was detected a few times. The gene calls are TRBV30 and TRBJ1-1, with a weak D call TRBD1 (5 bases). The CDR3 is 13 amino acids. V was clipped by 1 base and J by 8 bases, with 14 bases between them. Germline CDR1 is GTSNPN and CDR2 is SVGIG (reference sequence). The CDR3 DNA reads TGTGCCTGGAGTGCCACCTCGGGGGGAGAAGCTTTCTTT. Its translation: CAWSATSGGEAFF.

This rearrangement joins TRBV6-6 to TRBJ2-4; D remains ambiguous. The CDR3 totals 12 residues. Trimming removed 6 bases from V and 2 bases from J, with 5 bases in between. Germline assignment: CDR1 MNHNY and CDR2 SVGAGI (reference sequence). CDR3 protein: CASSRPKNIQYF. CDR3 coding DNA: TGTGCCAGCAGCCGGCCCAAAAACATTCAGTACTTC.

This clonotype was recorded at least ten times. The chain recombines TRBV29-1 with TRBJ2-5; D is unclear. The V end lost 7 bases, the J end lost 2 bases, and 14 bases lay between the germline ends. In germline, CDR1 is SQVTM, CDR2 ANQGSEA. The CDR3 has 13 amino acids. The CDR3 nucleotides read TGCAGCGCCGAAACGTATCGACAAGAGACCCAGTACTTC. Its translation: CSAETYRQETQYF.

The table lists this clonotype with a few counts. V and J are TRBV11-2 and TRBJ1-4; tentative D call: TRBD1 (6 bases). The V end was cut by 5 bases, the J end by 4 bases, with 14 bases between. Germline V lookup: CDR1 SGHAT, CDR2 FQNNGV. CDR3 length: 15 amino acids. The CDR3 protein is CASSQGGSYNEKLFF. The CDR3 coding sequence is TGTGCCAGCAGCCAAGGGGGAAGCTATAATGAAAAACTGTTTTTT. Supplemented by reference TRBV11-2 and TRBJ1-4, the full variable domain reads EAGVAQSPRYKIIEKRQSVAFWCNPISGHATLYWYQQILGQGPKLLIQFQNNGVVDDSQLPKDRFSAERLKGVDSTLKIQPAKLEDSAVYLCASSQGGSYNEKLFFGSGTQLSVL.

The J gene is TRBJ1-6, the V gene TRBV6-5; D unresolved. The CDR3 loop spans 15 amino acids. Germline V gene lookup returns CDR1 MNHEY and CDR2 SVGAGI. The V end was cut by 7 bases, the J end by 3 bases, with 13 bases between. CDR3 sequence (DNA): TGTGCCAGCACCTTGTCCGGCATCTATAATTCACCCCTCCACTTT. As protein: CASTLSGIYNSPLHF.

This clonotype was detected ten times or more. V is TRBV10-3 and J is TRBJ2-7; 8 bases fit TRBD2. The trim removed 6 bases at V and 1 base at J, leaving 5 bases unmatched. The CDR3 is made up of 14 amino acids. CDR1 and CDR2 (germline): ENHRY, SYGVKD. The CDR3 nucleotides read TGTGCCATCAGCTCTAGCGGGTCATCCTACGAGCAGTACTTC. Protein: CAISSSGSSYEQYF.

The CDR3 region is CASSPHWENTIYF. The CDR3 region has the DNA TGTGCCAGCAGCCCTCATTGGGAGAACACCATATATTTT. The chain carries TRBV7-9 and TRBJ1-3; D is undetermined. The CDR3 contains 13 residues. Germline V lookup: CDR1 SEHNR, CDR2 FQNEAQ (reference sequence). V was shortened by 5 bases and J by 7 bases, with 12 bases between the two germline ends.

This clonotype was seen only a few times. V usage is TRBV4-1 and J usage is TRBJ2-3, with TRBD2 matching over 8 bases. There are 15 residues in the CDR3. Germline V gives CDR1 MGHRA, CDR2 YSYEKL. The J segment lost 7 bases and the V segment lost 1 base, leaving 7 bases of the junction unmatched. CDR3 in DNA: TGCGCCAGCAGCCAAGGGCTAGCGGGCAGCAATACGCAGTATTTT. Its translation: CASSQGLAGSNTQYF.

V gene TRBV20-1 combines with J gene TRBJ1-2; D unresolved. Germline CDR1 DFQATT, CDR2 SNEGSKA (reference sequence). This CDR3 is built from 13 residues. Trimming cost V 3 bases and J 2 bases, with 10 bases left between them. CDR3 amino acids: CSASGQTNYGYTF. The CDR3 nucleotides are TGCAGTGCTAGTGGTCAGACCAACTATGGCTACACCTTC.

Many counts were recorded for this clonotype. V and J are TRBV18 and TRBJ2-3; 7 nucleotides align to TRBD1. Per the germline V gene, CDR1 is KGHSH and CDR2 is LQKENI. Trimming at V came to 3 bases and at J to 2 bases, leaving 17 bases not matched to a gene. This CDR3 is built from 19 residues. This CDR3 reads CASSPTPQGLRRNTDTQYF. CDR3 coding DNA: TGTGCCAGCTCACCGACTCCACAGGGGCTCCGCCGGAACACAGATACGCAGTATTTT.

The chain has TRBV4-1 and TRBJ1-6, with D possibly matching TRBD1 (6 bases). CDR1 and CDR2 (germline): MGHRA, YSYEKL. V was shortened by 3 bases and J by 9 bases, with 15 bases between the two germline ends. This CDR3 is built from 15 residues. In DNA form, the CDR3 reads TGCGCCAGCAGCCAGAGAGGCACAGGGATTTCACCCCTCCACTTT. Protein product: CASSQRGTGISPLHF.

The chain combines TRBV29-1 with TRBJ2-1, with 11 bases fitting TRBD2. CDR1 and CDR2 from the germline V gene are SQVTM and ANQGSEA. The CDR3 spans 14 residues. The V segment lost 5 bases and the J segment 5 bases; nucleotides outside the gene matches: 5. The CDR3 DNA is TGCAGCGTTCCACTAGCGGGAGTAAACAATGAGCAGTTCTTC. Translating gives CSVPLAGVNNEQFF.